A single TCR beta chain is shown here with its context. The table came from immunoSEQ multiplex PCR; TCRdb's copy has only in-frame clones and leaves some out. The sample lists just under 95,000 clones, 68% seen once, with approximately 46% in the top ten. This sample stems from a study of shared clonotypes between healthy human individuals. The CDR3 extends over 16 amino acids. Germline V lookup: CDR1 SGHKS, CDR2 YYEKEE (reference sequence). V gave up 4 bases and J gave up 6 bases; unmatched junction bases: 7. In CD8 memory, CD45RO+ cells were put together with CCR7-negative CD45RA+ TemRA cells. The V and J genes are TRBV5-5 and TRBJ2-1, with 13 bases matching TRBD2. Sequenced input: memory CD8+ T cells sorted from blood. Subset meaning: CD45RO+ cells pooled with CCR7-negative TemRA cells. The TCR originated in a man aged 25 to 40 in good health. In nucleotides, the CDR3 is TGTGCCAGCAGCCGTCTGACTAGCGGGAGGTTCAATGAGCAGTTCTTC. Encoded protein: CASSRLTSGRFNEQFF.